Following are 12 T cell receptor beta chains from one sample sequenced in a study of identical twins. TCRdb used MiXCR to reprocess the 5' RACE reads, holding one entry per CDR3 protein. This table has approximately 140,000 distinct CDR3 sequences, approximately 4% appearing once. The sequencing sample was made of memory T cells sorted from blood. The receptors here all came from a young man in good health.

This clonotype was counted a few times. V and J are TRBV29-1 and TRBJ1-1, with 7 bases fitting TRBD1. The CDR3 runs to 11 residues. Germline lookup yields CDR1 SQVTM and CDR2 ANQGSEA. With V trimmed by 6 bases and J by 11 bases, 9 bases remained unmatched. For the CDR3, the DNA is TGCAGCGTGGAGGAGGGGGCTATGGCTTTCTTT. This gives the protein CSVEEGAMAFF.

This clonotype was recorded many times. The rearrangement links TRBV28 to TRBJ2-7, with 7 bases matching TRBD2. The V gene's germline CDR1 is MDHEN and CDR2 SYDVKM. The junction had 4 bases not matched to a gene; V was cut back by 5 bases and J by 0 bases. CDR3 size: 14 residues. This chain's CDR3 is CASSPGGGSYEQYV. The CDR3 DNA sequence: TGTGCCAGCAGTCCTGGGGGGGGCTCCTACGAGCAGTACGTC.

This clonotype was observed many times. The chain combines TRBV5-5 with TRBJ2-1, with D tentatively TRBD1 (6 bases). Trimming took off 2 bases at V and 10 bases at J, with 10 bases between the two ends. The CDR3 is 12 residues long. Germline-derived CDR1 and CDR2 are SGHKS and YYEKEE (reference sequence). CDR3 in DNA: TGTGCCAGCAGCTTCTCGGACAGAGAGCAGTTCTTC. This sequence encodes CASSFSDREQFF.

This clonotype was counted at least ten times. The chain carries TRBV27 and TRBJ2-3, with TRBD2 identical over 13 bases. The CDR3 covers 16 residues. J was trimmed by 6 bases and V by 5 bases; bases with no gene match: 8. Germline CDR1 MNHEY, CDR2 SMNVEV (reference sequence). The CDR3 region has the DNA TGTGCCAGCAGTCCAAGGACTAGCGGGAGTGTCGATACGCAGTATTTT. Amino acid sequence: CASSPRTSGSVDTQYF.

The sample holds many counts of this clonotype. The chain has TRBV20-1 and TRBJ2-1, with 10 bases fitting TRBD2. The germline gives CDR1 DFQATT, CDR2 SNEGSKA (reference sequence). This CDR3 spans 14 amino acids. The ends lost 5 bases at V and 6 bases at J; junction bases unmatched: 7. CDR3 loop: CSAQREGNVNEQFF. In DNA form, the CDR3 reads TGCAGTGCTCAGCGGGAGGGCAATGTCAATGAGCAGTTCTTC.

This clonotype was found many times. The rearrangement joins TRBV11-2 to TRBJ1-1, with TRBD1 matching over 10 bases. This CDR3 region has 15 residues. Germline lookup yields CDR1 SGHAT and CDR2 FQNNGV. V dropped 5 bases and J dropped 0; count of bases not matched to a gene: 3. The CDR3 here is CASSMTGGLNTEAFF. The CDR3, as DNA: TGTGCCAGCAGCATGACAGGGGGCTTGAACACTGAAGCTTTCTTT.

This clonotype came up many times. The chain recombines TRBV6-1 with TRBJ2-7, with TRBD2 matching 7 bases. The trim removed 0 bases at V and 5 bases at J, leaving 1 base unmatched. The CDR3 has 13 residues. From germline, CDR1 is MNHNS and CDR2 SASEGT. The CDR3 bases are TGTGCCAGCAGTGAAGCGGGAGGGAACGAGCAGTACGTC. It encodes CASSEAGGNEQYV.

This clonotype was observed at least ten times. This chain links TRBV20-1 with TRBJ1-2; maybe TRBD1 (5 bases). The germline CDR1 and CDR2 sequences are DFQATT and SNEGSKA (reference sequence). The V and J ends lost 4 bases and 6 bases respectively, with 12 bases between them. The CDR3 runs to 12 residues. The CDR3 nucleotides read TGCAGTGCTACCACAGGCCTCCATGGCTACACCTTC. Translated: CSATTGLHGYTF.

This clonotype was detected ten times or more. This chain uses TRBV11-1 with TRBJ2-5, with 13 bases lining up with TRBD2. The germline gives CDR1 SGHAT, CDR2 FQDESV (reference sequence). The CDR3 totals 18 residues. The V gene end was trimmed by 5 bases and the J gene end by 5 bases; junction bases not matched to a gene: 14. CDR3 in DNA: TGTGCCAGCAGCCCTGGACTAGCGGGAGCTACACGGGCGGAGACCCAGTACTTC. Its protein product is CASSPGLAGATRAETQYF.

Ten or more counts support this clonotype. The V gene is TRBV11-2, the J gene TRBJ2-7; D possibly corresponds to TRBD2 (7 bases). V lost 1 base and J 2 bases, leaving 15 bases between the germline ends. This CDR3 comprises 16 residues. Germline-derived CDR1 and CDR2 are SGHAT and FQNNGV. Here the CDR3 reads CASSLVTGGRAYEQYF. The CDR3 region has the DNA TGTGCCAGCAGCTTAGTCACGGGGGGCCGAGCCTACGAGCAGTACTTC.

This clonotype was detected many times. The chain couples TRBV18 to TRBJ1-2, with 11 bases fitting TRBD1. Germline V gives CDR1 KGHSH, CDR2 LQKENI. The CDR3 has 17 residues. Unmatched junction bases numbered 7, after V lost 2 bases and J lost 2 bases. This CDR3 reads CASSPTGGTGGNYGYTF. CDR3 coding DNA: TGTGCCAGCTCACCAACAGGCGGGACAGGGGGGAACTATGGCTACACCTTC.

This clonotype was counted at least ten times. V and J are TRBV24-1 and TRBJ2-3, with a weak D call TRBD1 (6 bases). V gave up 1 base and J gave up 2 bases, with 12 bases separating them. The CDR3 runs 16 residues. Germline-derived CDR1 and CDR2 are KGHDR and SFDVKD. CDR3 in DNA: TGTGCCACCAGTGATTTTCCAGGGGCGACCACAGATACGCAGTATTTT. Encoded protein: CATSDFPGATTDTQYF.